Listed here is a single T cell receptor (beta chain). This specimen comes from a study of blood T cell repertoires in COVID-19. As for the study in general: PBMCs, B-cell-depleted T cells, or T cells provided the cDNA or gDNA that made up the material.

Authors' analysis steps: Estimation of nucleated cell counts was performed using reference gene primer amplification. This table comes from immunoSEQ multiplex PCR, and its TCRdb copy is limited to in-frame clones, with some not included. V and J calls and clone size are copied from that table; D and trimming were computed from the DNA. The table records roughly 190,000 clones, more than 75% of them present only once. The sample taken for sequencing was PBMCs or T cells enriched from blood (not recorded which). The TCR originated in a woman aged 50 to 65 with acute COVID-19.

CDR3 residues: CASSPWDNEYNEQFF. CDR3 nucleotide sequence: TGTGCCAGCTCACCATGGGACAACGAGTACAATGAGCAGTTCTTC. The chain employs TRBV18 and TRBJ2-1; D possibly corresponds to TRBD1 (6 bases). V was pared by 2 bases and J by 4 bases, with 12 bases between. From germline, CDR1 is KGHSH and CDR2 LQKENI. The CDR3 is made up of 15 amino acids.